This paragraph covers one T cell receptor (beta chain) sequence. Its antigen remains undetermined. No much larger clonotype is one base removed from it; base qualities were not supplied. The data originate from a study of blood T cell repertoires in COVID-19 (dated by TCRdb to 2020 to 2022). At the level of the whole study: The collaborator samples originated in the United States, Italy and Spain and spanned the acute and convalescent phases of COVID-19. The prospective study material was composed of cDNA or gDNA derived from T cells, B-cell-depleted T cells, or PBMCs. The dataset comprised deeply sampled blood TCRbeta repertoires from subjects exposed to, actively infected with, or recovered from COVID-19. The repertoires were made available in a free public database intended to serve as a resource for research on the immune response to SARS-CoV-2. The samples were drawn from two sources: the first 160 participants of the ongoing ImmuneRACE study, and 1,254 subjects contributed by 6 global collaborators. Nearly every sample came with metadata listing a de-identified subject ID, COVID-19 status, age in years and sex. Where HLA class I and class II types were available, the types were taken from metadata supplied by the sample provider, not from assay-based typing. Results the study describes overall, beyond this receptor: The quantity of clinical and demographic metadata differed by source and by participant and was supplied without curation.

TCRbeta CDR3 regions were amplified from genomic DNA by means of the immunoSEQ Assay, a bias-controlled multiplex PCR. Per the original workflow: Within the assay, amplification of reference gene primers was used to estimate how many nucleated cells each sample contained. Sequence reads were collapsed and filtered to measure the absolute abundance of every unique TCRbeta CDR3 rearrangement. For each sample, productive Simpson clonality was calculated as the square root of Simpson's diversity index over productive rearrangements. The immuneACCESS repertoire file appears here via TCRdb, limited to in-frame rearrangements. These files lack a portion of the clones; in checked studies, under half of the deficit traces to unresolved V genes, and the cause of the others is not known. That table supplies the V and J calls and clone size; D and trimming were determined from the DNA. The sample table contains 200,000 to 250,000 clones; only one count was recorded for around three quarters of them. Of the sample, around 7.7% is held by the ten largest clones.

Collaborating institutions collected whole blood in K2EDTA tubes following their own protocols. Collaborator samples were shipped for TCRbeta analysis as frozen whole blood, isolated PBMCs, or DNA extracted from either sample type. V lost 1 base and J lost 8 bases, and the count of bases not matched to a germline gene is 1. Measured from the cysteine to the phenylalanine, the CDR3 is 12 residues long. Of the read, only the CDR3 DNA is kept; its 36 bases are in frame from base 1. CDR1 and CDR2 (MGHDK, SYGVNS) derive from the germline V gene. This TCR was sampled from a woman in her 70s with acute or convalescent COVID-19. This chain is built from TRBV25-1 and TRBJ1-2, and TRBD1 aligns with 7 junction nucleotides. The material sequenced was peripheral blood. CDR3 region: CASSESDRGYTF. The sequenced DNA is TGTGCCAGCAGTGAATCGGACAGGGGCTACACCTTC.